The 31 T cell receptor beta chains presented below share a single source sample, sequenced in a study of T cells in Graves' hyperthyroidism and ophthalmopathy. TCR beta CDR3 regions were amplified from RNA transcripts. Primed by the HTBI set, a first-round RT-PCR was run on the TCR CDR3. A single record per CDR3 protein comes from TCRdb applying MiXCR to the multiplex PCR reads. The sample contains fewer than 400,000 distinct CDR3 sequences, about 15% of which appear only once. Sequenced: blood. The receptors here all came from a man aged 25-45 years with Graves' hyperthyroidism.

This clonotype was recorded a few times. This chain uses TRBV20-1 with TRBJ2-7; TRBD1 matches at 7 bases. The germline V gene encodes CDR1 DFQATT and CDR2 SNEGSKA (reference sequence). The CDR3 sequence is 13 residues long. J was trimmed by 6 bases and V by 1 base; bases with no gene match: 6. Here the CDR3 reads CSARGQTGIEQYF. CDR3 in DNA: TGCAGTGCTAGAGGCCAGACAGGGATCGAGCAGTACTTC.

The V call is TRBV5-1, the J call TRBJ1-1, with a weak D call TRBD1 (5 bases). The germline CDR1 and CDR2 sequences are SGHRS and YFSETQ. V shed 1 base and J shed 5 bases, with 12 bases lying between them. The CDR3 covers 14 residues. The CDR3 bases are TGCGCCAGCAGCTTGTCAGGGCGGGAAACTGAAGCTTTCTTT. Residues: CASSLSGRETEAFF.

CDR3 bases: TGTGCCAGCAGCACTGGCGACCTAGCGGGAGTATACAATGAGCAGTTCTTC. The encoded protein is CASSTGDLAGVYNEQFF. V is TRBV7-6 and J is TRBJ2-1, with 10 nucleotides matching TRBD2. This CDR3 contains 17 residues. With V trimmed by 5 bases and J by 4 bases, 11 bases remained unmatched. Germline assignment: CDR1 SGHVS and CDR2 FNYEAQ.

The chain combines TRBV12-3 or TRBV12-4 with TRBJ2-5, with D possibly TRBD2 on 6 matching bases. The CDR3 extends over 16 amino acids. V was shortened by 5 bases and J by 5 bases, with 21 bases between the two germline ends. The CDR3 DNA reads as TGTGCCAGCAGTACGTACCATGGACTATCCTCGGAGACCCAGTACTTC. It encodes CASSTYHGLSSETQYF.

This clonotype was observed many times. V and J are TRBV11-2 and TRBJ2-3, with 8 bases identical to TRBD2. The CDR3 contains 16 residues. CDR1 and CDR2 (germline): SGHAT, FQNNGV. After removal of 2 bases from V and 5 bases from J, the junction contained 9 bases not matched to a gene. CDR3 nucleotide sequence: TGTGCCAGCAGCTTATGGGCAACGGGAGGGGGAGATACGCAGTATTTT. It specifies CASSLWATGGGDTQYF.

This clonotype was counted a few times. The V and J genes are TRBV6-5 and TRBJ2-3; 7 bases align to TRBD2. This CDR3 contains 18 residues. V was clipped by 0 bases and J by 3 bases; unmatched bases: 12. The germline V gene has CDR1 MNHEY and CDR2 SVGAGI. The CDR3: CASSYSSLGRGGTDTQYF. In nucleotides, the CDR3 is TGTGCCAGCAGTTACTCTAGCCTAGGGAGGGGCGGAACAGATACGCAGTATTTT.

This clonotype has ten or more counts. The rearrangement joins TRBV28 to TRBJ2-2; tentatively, D is TRBD2 (7 bases). This CDR3 is built from 16 residues. V lost 1 base and J lost 4, with 13 bases in between. Germline CDR1 reads MDHEN; CDR2 reads SYDVKM. CDR3 bases: TGTGCCAGCAGTTTATCCCGCGGGGGCGGCACCGGGGAGCTGTTTTTT. The encoded protein is CASSLSRGGGTGELFF. Full variable domain (outside the CDR3, taken from reference TRBV28 and TRBJ2-2): DVKVTQSSRYLVKRTGEKVFLECVQDMDHENMFWYRQDPGLGLRLIYFSYDVKMKEKGDIPEGYSVSREKKERFSLILESASTNQTSMYLCASSLSRGGGTGELFFGEGSRLTVL.

This clonotype was seen at least ten times. V is TRBV11-2 and J is TRBJ2-3; 9 bases agree with TRBD2. Germline values: CDR1 SGHAT, CDR2 FQNNGV. V was clipped by 4 bases and J by 7 bases; unmatched bases: 9. The CDR3 has 15 amino acids. Here the CDR3 DNA reads TGTGCCAGCAGCTCCCCCGGGACTAGCAAAAATACGCAGTATTTT. Its translation: CASSSPGTSKNTQYF.

V is TRBV24-1 and J is TRBJ2-2, with 7 nucleotides matching TRBD2. J lost 1 base, V lost 2 bases, and 0 bases had no gene match. The CDR3 sequence is 15 residues long. Looked up from germline, CDR1 is KGHDR and CDR2 is SFDVKD. Here the CDR3 reads CATSDWGGNTGELFF. In DNA form, the CDR3 reads TGTGCCACCAGTGATTGGGGGGGGAACACCGGGGAGCTGTTTTTT.

This clonotype was found a few times. The chain recombines TRBV5-1 with TRBJ1-3; no definite D call. The CDR3 is made up of 15 amino acids. Germline CDR1 SGHRS, CDR2 YFSETQ. V lost 5 bases, J lost 2 bases, and 14 bases lay in between. The CDR3 coding sequence is TGCGCCAGCAGAATAGGATCGGGAGCTGGAAACACCATATATTTT. Translated, it gives CASRIGSGAGNTIYF. The whole variable domain, filled in from reference TRBV5-1 and TRBJ1-3, reads KAGVTQTPRYLIKTRGQQVTLSCSPISGHRSVSWYQQTPGQGLQFLFEYFSETQRNKGNFPGRFSGRQFSNSRSEMNVSTLELGDSALYLCASRIGSGAGNTIYFGEGSWLTVV.

The chain carries TRBV28 and TRBJ2-3, with 10 bases lining up with TRBD2. The V segment lost 1 base and the J segment 2 bases; nucleotides outside the gene matches: 3. The CDR3 loop spans 16 amino acids. CDR1 and CDR2 (germline): MDHEN, SYDVKM. The CDR3 loop reads CASSLYLAGVTDTQYF. In nucleotides, the CDR3 is TGTGCCAGCAGTTTATATCTAGCGGGAGTCACAGATACGCAGTATTTT.

In its sample, this clonotype was seen many times. J is TRBJ2-7 and V is TRBV11-3, with 8 bases that match TRBD1. The ends lost 4 bases at V and 6 bases at J; junction bases unmatched: 2. Germline CDR1 SGHNT, CDR2 YENEEA. This CDR3 comprises 12 residues. CDR3 region: CASSWTGTEQYF. The CDR3 DNA sequence: TGTGCCAGCAGCTGGACAGGGACCGAGCAGTACTTC.

Only a few counts were recorded for this clonotype. The rearrangement links TRBV19 to TRBJ1-1; possible D gene TRBD1, 6 bases. Trimming pared 3 bases from V and 0 bases from J, leaving 14 bases between. This CDR3 has 16 residues. Per the germline V gene, CDR1 is LNHDA and CDR2 is SQIVND (reference sequence). The CDR3 loop is CASSIGWGGMNTEAFF. The CDR3 nucleotides read TGTGCCAGTAGTATCGGGTGGGGGGGCATGAACACTGAAGCTTTCTTT. Full variable domain (rest looked up from reference TRBV19 and TRBJ1-1): DGGITQSPKYLFRKEGQNVTLSCEQNLNHDAMYWYRQDPGQGLRLIYYSQIVNDFQKGDIAEGYSVSREKKESFPLTVTSAQKNPTAFYLCASSIGWGGMNTEAFFGQGTRLTVV.

This clonotype was seen at least ten times. An end of the junction differs from the germline gene, which may be a read error. This rearrangement joins TRBV4-1 to TRBJ1-3; D ambiguous. The CDR3 spans 12 residues. Germline loops: CDR1 MGHRA, CDR2 YSYEKL. The CDR3 coding sequence is TGCGCCAGCAGCCAAGTTGGAGACACCATATATTTT. Translated: CASSQVGDTIYF.

J is TRBJ2-2 and V is TRBV5-1; tentatively, D is TRBD2 (6 bases). Germline CDR1 and CDR2: SGHRS and YFSETQ. CDR3 length: 15 residues. Trimming stripped 5 bases from V and 4 bases from J, with 15 bases between. In DNA, the CDR3 is TGCGCCAGCAGAGAGGTGGAGGGACCCACCGGGGAGCTGTTTTTT. Encoded protein: CASREVEGPTGELFF.

To note about this clonotype: One junction end does not reproduce the germline sequence, and a read error may be involved. The chain carries TRBV7-9 and TRBJ1-1; a weak D match, TRBD1 (5 bases). Germline V gives CDR1 SEHNR, CDR2 FQNEAQ (reference sequence). This CDR3 contains 16 residues. CDR3 DNA: TGTGCCAGCAGCCGGGGGTTCGCTGGAGGAGACACTGAAGTTTTCTTT. Protein sequence: CASSRGFAGGDTEVFF.

This sequence joins TRBV2 and TRBJ2-1; D is ambiguous. The germline V gene has CDR1 SNHLY and CDR2 FYNNEI. Trimming cost V 6 bases and J 9 bases, with 15 bases left between them. This CDR3 region has 13 residues. The CDR3 loop is CASSLGPVREQFF. CDR3 DNA sequence: TGTGCCAGCAGCTTAGGGCCCGTGCGTGAGCAGTTCTTC.

There are many counts of this clonotype. V gene TRBV24-1 combines with J gene TRBJ2-2, with no clear D. The CDR3 covers 15 residues. Germline CDR1 and CDR2: KGHDR and SFDVKD. Between the trimmed V and J ends, which lost 3 bases and 6 bases, there was a span of 13 bases. CDR3 residues: CATSDPAMDAGELFF. The CDR3 nucleotides are TGTGCCACCAGTGATCCTGCAATGGACGCCGGGGAGCTGTTTTTT.

The CDR3, as DNA: TGCAGTGCCCACGGACTAGCGCTCTACAATGAGCAGTTCTTC. This sequence encodes CSAHGLALYNEQFF. The chain has TRBV20-1 and TRBJ2-1; 9 nucleotides align to TRBD2. Germline assignment: CDR1 DFQATT and CDR2 SNEGSKA (reference sequence). Losses at the gene ends were 6 bases for V and 3 bases for J; bases not matched to a gene: 6. This CDR3 has 14 amino acids.

This clonotype was counted at least ten times. The chain is built from TRBV13 and TRBJ2-1, with 8 bases that match TRBD2. The CDR3 is made up of 14 amino acids. V dropped 5 bases and J dropped 4; count of bases not matched to a gene: 4. Germline-derived CDR1 and CDR2 are PRHDT and FYEKMQ (reference sequence). The CDR3 loop is CASSLGTRYNEQFF. The CDR3 nucleotides read TGTGCCAGCAGCCTTGGGACTAGATACAATGAGCAGTTCTTC.

Details on this clonotype: Possible read error: a much larger clone is one base away. The genes are TRBV28 and TRBJ2-3; 8 bases map to TRBD2. J was trimmed by 0 bases and V by 8 bases; bases with no gene match: 13. This CDR3 spans 17 amino acids. Germline V lookup: CDR1 MDHEN, CDR2 SYDVKM. CDR3: CASGTAPGTRSTDTQYF. CDR3 coding DNA: TGTGCCAGCGGTACTGCTCCCGGGACTAGAAGCACAGATACGCAGTATTTT.

This clonotype was observed many times. The CDR3, as DNA: TGTGCCAGCAGCTGGGGACCGCCGGAGACCCAGTACTTC. Translated: CASSWGPPETQYF. This chain uses TRBV11-2 with TRBJ2-5, with D perhaps assigned TRBD1 or TRBD2 (5 bases each). V dropped 4 bases and J dropped 5 bases, with 11 bases sitting between them. The CDR3 totals 13 residues. Germline V lookup: CDR1 SGHAT, CDR2 FQNNGV.

This clonotype was counted ten times or more. The chain recombines TRBV14 with TRBJ2-1; TRBD2 matches 14 bases. The germline V gene encodes CDR1 SGHDN and CDR2 FVKESK. This CDR3 has 16 residues. With V trimmed by 4 bases and J by 10 bases, 9 bases remained unmatched. CDR3 loop: CASSLRGLAGVKEQFF. In nucleotides, the CDR3 is TGTGCCAGCAGCCTTCGGGGACTAGCGGGAGTGAAAGAGCAGTTCTTC.

The chain employs TRBV7-9 and TRBJ2-2; TRBD1 matches at 9 bases. Unmatched junction bases numbered 6, after V lost 4 bases and J lost 3 bases. Germline CDR1 and CDR2: SEHNR and FQNEAQ (reference sequence). The CDR3 runs to 16 residues. CDR3 in DNA: TGTGCCAGCAGCTCCCCGGGACAGGGTGACACCGGGGAGCTGTTTTTT. This encodes CASSSPGQGDTGELFF.

This chain connects TRBV15 to TRBJ1-5, with D maybe TRBD1 (6 bases). The germline V and J ends were trimmed by 1 base and 4 bases, with 11 bases remaining between them. The CDR3 length is 15 residues. The germline CDR1 and CDR2 sequences are LNHNV and YYDKDF (reference sequence). Written as DNA, the CDR3 is TGTGCCACCAGCAGAGGGACAGCAGAAAATCAGCCCCAGCATTTT. Translation gives CATSRGTAENQPQHF.

The CDR3 loop reads CASSQMGRGRGLDTQYF. The CDR3 coding sequence is TGCGCCAGCAGTCAAATGGGGCGCGGGAGAGGCTTAGATACGCAGTATTTT. The V gene is TRBV4-1, the J gene TRBJ2-3; 7 positions agree with TRBD2. This CDR3 is 17 amino acids long. Germline V gene lookup returns CDR1 MGHRA and CDR2 YSYEKL. J gave up 5 bases and V 6 bases, and 17 bases lay outside the gene matches.

The chain uses TRBV20-1 and TRBJ2-7; unclear D gene. The CDR3 loop spans 11 amino acids. Germline V lookup: CDR1 DFQATT, CDR2 SNEGSKA (reference sequence). V was clipped by 7 bases and J by 3 bases, with 10 bases between them. CDR3 in amino acids: CSGTGNYEQYF. The CDR3 nucleotides read TGCAGTGGGACCGGTAACTACGAGCAGTACTTC.

This clonotype has a count of ten or more. This chain links TRBV6-1 with TRBJ2-5; D is possibly TRBD1 or TRBD2 (7 bases each). CDR1 and CDR2 from the germline V gene are MNHNS and SASEGT. This CDR3 is 14 amino acids long. Trimming removed 5 bases from V and 5 bases from J, with 15 bases in between. In DNA, the CDR3 is TGTGCCAGCAGTCCAGGGGGGGGAGTTGAGACCCAGTACTTC. Protein sequence: CASSPGGGVETQYF.

This clonotype turned up a few times. One end of the junction is discordant with germline, which a read error may explain. The genes are TRBV11-3 and TRBJ1-1; possibly TRBD1 for D (6 bases). The germline V gene encodes CDR1 SGHNT and CDR2 YENEEA. This CDR3 spans 14 amino acids. The DNA of the CDR3 is TGCGCCAGCAGCCAAGGAAGGACAGCCACTGAAGCTTTCTTT. Protein product: CASSQGRTATEAFF.

This clonotype was picked up many times. V and J are TRBV7-2 and TRBJ2-7; D may be TRBD2 (5 bases). The germline V gene encodes CDR1 SGHTA and CDR2 FQGNSA. V shed 5 bases and J shed 0 bases, with 11 bases lying between them. The CDR3 is made up of 14 amino acids. DNA for the CDR3: TGTGCCAGCAGCCGGGATTGGAACTCCTACGAGCAGTACTTC. Translated: CASSRDWNSYEQYF.

The sample holds a few counts of this clonotype. J is TRBJ1-1 and V is TRBV24-1; 7 bases fit TRBD1. The V gene end was trimmed by 5 bases and the J gene end by 6 bases; junction bases not matched to a gene: 5. Germline V gene sequence: CDR1 KGHDR, CDR2 SFDVKD. The CDR3 loop spans 13 amino acids. DNA for the CDR3: TGTGCCACCAGTGTATCAGGGGGGGCTGAAGCTTTCTTT. This gives the protein CATSVSGGAEAFF.